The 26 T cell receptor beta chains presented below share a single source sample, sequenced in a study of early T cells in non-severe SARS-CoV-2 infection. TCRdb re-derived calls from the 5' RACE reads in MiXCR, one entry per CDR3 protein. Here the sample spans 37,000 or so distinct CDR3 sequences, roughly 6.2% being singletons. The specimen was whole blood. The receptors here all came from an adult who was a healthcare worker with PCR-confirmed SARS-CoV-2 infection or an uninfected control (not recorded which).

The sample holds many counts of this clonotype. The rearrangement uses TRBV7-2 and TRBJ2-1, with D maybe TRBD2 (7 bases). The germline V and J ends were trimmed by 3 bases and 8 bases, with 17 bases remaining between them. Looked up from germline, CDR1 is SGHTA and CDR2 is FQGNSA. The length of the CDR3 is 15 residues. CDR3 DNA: TGTGCCAGCAGCTTGATGGTGGGGGGGCACTATGAGCAGTTCTTC. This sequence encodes CASSLMVGGHYEQFF.

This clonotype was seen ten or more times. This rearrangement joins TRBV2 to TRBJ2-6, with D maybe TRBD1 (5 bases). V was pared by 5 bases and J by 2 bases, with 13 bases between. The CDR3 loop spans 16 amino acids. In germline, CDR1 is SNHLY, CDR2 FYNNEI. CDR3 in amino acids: CASSTPGFPGANVLTF. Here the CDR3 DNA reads TGTGCCAGCAGTACGCCAGGGTTTCCTGGGGCCAACGTCCTGACTTTC. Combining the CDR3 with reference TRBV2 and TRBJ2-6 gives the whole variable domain EPEVTQTPSHQVTQMGQEVILRCVPISNHLYFYWYRQILGQKVEFLVSFYNNEISEKSEIFDDQFSVERPDGSNFTLKIRSTKLEDSAMYFCASSTPGFPGANVLTFGAGSRLTVL.

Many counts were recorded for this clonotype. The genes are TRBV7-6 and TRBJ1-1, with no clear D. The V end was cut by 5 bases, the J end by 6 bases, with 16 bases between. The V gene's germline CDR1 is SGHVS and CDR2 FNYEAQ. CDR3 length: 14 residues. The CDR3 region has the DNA TGTGCCAGCAGCAAATCAATCGGAAACTCTGAAGCTTTCTTT. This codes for CASSKSIGNSEAFF.

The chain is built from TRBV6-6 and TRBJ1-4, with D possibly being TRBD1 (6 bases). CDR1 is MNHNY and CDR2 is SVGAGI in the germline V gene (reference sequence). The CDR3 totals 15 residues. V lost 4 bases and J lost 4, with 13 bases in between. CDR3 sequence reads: CASSSWDTVNEKLFF. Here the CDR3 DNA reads TGTGCCAGCAGTTCCTGGGACACAGTTAATGAAAAACTGTTTTTT.

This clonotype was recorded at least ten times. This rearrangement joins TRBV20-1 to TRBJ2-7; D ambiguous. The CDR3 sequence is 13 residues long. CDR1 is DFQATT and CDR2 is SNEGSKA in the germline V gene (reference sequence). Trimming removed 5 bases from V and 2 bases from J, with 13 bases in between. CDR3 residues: CSAATRNAYEQYF. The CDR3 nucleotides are TGCAGTGCTGCCACCAGGAACGCCTACGAGCAGTACTTC.

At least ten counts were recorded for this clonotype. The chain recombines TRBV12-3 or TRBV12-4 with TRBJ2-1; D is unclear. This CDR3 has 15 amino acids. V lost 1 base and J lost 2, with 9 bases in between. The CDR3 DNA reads TGTGCCAGCAGTTTAGACGGCTCTCCCTACAATGAGCAGTTCTTC. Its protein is CASSLDGSPYNEQFF.

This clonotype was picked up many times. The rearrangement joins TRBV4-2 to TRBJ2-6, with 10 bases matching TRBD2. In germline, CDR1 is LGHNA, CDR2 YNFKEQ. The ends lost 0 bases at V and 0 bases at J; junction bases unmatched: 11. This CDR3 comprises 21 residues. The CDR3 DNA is TGTGCCAGCAGCCAAGACCTTGTAGCGGGAGGCCAGATCTCTGGGGCCAACGTCCTGACTTTC. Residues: CASSQDLVAGGQISGANVLTF.

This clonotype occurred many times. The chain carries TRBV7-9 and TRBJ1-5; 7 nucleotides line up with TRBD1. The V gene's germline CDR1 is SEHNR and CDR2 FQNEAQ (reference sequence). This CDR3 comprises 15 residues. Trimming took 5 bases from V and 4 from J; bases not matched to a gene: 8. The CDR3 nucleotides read TGTGCCAGCAGCCGTGACAGGGCGGGGAATCAGCCCCAGCATTTT. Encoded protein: CASSRDRAGNQPQHF.

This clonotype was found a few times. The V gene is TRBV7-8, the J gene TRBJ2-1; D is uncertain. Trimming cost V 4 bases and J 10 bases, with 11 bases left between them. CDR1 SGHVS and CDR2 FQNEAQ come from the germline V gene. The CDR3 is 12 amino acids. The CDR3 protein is CASSYLPLEQFF. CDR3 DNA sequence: TGTGCCAGCAGCTACCTCCCTTTGGAGCAGTTCTTC.

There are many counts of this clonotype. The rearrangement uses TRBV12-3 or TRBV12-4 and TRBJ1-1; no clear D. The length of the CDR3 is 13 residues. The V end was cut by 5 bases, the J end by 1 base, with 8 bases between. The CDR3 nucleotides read TGTGCCAGCAGTCCCCCAGGGAACACTGAAGCTTTCTTT. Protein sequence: CASSPPGNTEAFF.

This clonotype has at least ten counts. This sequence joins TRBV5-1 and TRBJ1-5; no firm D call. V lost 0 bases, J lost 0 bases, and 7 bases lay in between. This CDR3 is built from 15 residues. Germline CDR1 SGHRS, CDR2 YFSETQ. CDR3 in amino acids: CASSLGHNSNQPQHF. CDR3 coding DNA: TGCGCCAGCAGCTTGGGACATAATAGCAATCAGCCCCAGCATTTT.

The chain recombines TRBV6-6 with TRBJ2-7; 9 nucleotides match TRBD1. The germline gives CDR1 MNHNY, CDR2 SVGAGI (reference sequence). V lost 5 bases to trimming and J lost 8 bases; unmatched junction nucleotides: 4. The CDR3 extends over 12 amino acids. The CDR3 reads CASSGDRAKQYF. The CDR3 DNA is TGTGCCAGCAGTGGGGACAGGGCGAAGCAGTACTTC.

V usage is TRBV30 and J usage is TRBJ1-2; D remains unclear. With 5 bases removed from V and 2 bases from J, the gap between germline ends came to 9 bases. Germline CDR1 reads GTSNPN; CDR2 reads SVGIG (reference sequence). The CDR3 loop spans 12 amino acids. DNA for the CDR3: TGTGCCTGGTCCGGGGAGAACTATGGCTACACCTTC. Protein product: CAWSGENYGYTF.

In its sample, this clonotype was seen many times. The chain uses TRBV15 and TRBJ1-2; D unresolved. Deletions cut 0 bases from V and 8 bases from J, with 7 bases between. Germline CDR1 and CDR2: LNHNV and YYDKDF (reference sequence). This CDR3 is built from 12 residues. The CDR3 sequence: CATSRDQTGYTF. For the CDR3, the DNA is TGTGCCACCAGCAGAGATCAGACGGGCTACACCTTC. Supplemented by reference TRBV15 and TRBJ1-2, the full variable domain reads DAMVIQNPRYQVTQFGKPVTLSCSQTLNHNVMYWYQQKSSQAPKLLFHYYDKDFNNEADTPDNFQSRRPNTSFCFLDIRSPGLGDTAMYLCATSRDQTGYTFGSGTRLTVV.

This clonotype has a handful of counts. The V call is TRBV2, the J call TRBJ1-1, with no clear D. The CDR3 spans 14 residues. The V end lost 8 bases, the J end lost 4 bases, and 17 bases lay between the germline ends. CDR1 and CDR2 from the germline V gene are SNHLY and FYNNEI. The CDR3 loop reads CASVREKSVTEAFF. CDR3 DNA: TGTGCCAGCGTCCGGGAAAAAAGTGTCACTGAAGCTTTCTTT.

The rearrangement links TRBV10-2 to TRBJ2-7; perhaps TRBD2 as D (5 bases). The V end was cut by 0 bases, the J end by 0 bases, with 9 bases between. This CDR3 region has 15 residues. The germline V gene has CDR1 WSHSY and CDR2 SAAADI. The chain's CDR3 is CASSESIRDSYEQYF. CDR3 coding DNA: TGCGCCAGCAGTGAGTCGATTCGGGACTCCTACGAGCAGTACTTC.

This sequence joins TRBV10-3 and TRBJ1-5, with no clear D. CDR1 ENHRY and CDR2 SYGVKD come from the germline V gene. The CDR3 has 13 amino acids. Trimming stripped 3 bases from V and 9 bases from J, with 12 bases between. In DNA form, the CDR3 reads TGTGCCATCAGTGATGGTCTGGAAGGGCCCCAGCATTTT. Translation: CAISDGLEGPQHF.

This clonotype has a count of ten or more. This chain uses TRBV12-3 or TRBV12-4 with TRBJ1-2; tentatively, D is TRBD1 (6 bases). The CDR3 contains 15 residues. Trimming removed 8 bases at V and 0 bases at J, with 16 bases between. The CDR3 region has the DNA TGTGCCAGCTCCCGGGGGGCCCTAGCTAACTATGGCTACACCTTC. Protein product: CASSRGALANYGYTF.

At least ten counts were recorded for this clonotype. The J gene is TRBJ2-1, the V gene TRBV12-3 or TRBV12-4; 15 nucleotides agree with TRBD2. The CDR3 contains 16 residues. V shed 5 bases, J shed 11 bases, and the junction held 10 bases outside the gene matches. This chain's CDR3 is CASSPSGTSGRSQQFF. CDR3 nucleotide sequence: TGTGCCAGCAGTCCATCCGGGACTAGCGGGAGGTCTCAGCAGTTCTTC.

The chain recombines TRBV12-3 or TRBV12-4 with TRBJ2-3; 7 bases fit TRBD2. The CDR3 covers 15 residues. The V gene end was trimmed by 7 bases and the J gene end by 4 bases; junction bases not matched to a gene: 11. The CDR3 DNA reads TGTGCCAGCACCCTGGAAAGGGGAGGGCCAGATACGCAGTATTTT. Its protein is CASTLERGGPDTQYF.

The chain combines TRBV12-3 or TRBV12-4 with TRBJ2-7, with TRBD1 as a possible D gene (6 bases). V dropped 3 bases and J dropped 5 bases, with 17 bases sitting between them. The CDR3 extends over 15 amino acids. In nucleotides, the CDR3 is TGTGCCAGCAGTTTGGGGGCGGGTGTAAGCAACGAGCAGTACTTC. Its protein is CASSLGAGVSNEQYF.

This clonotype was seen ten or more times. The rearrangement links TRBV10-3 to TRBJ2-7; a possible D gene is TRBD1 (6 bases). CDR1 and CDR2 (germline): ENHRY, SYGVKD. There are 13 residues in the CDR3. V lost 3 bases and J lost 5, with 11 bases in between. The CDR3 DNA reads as TGTGCCATCAGTGACAGAAACAGGGACGAGCAGTACTTC. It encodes CAISDRNRDEQYF.

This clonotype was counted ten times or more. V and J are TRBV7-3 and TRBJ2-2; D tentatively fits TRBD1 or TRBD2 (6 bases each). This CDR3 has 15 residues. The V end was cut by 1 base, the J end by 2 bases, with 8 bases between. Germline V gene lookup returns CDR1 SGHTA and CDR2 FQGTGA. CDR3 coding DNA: TGTGCCAGCAGCTTAATCGGGGGCAACACCGGGGAGCTGTTTTTT. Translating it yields CASSLIGGNTGELFF. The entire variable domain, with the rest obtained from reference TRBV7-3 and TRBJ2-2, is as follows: GAGVSQTPSNKVTEKGKYVELRCDPISGHTALYWYRQSLGQGPEFLIYFQGTGAADDSGLPNDRFFAVRPEGSVSTLKIQRTERGDSAVYLCASSLIGGNTGELFFGEGSRLTVL.

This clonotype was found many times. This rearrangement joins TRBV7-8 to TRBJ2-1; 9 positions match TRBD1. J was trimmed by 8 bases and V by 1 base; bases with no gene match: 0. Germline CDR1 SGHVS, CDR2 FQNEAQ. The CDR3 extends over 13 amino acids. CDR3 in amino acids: CASSLGTGDEQFF. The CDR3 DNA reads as TGTGCCAGCAGCTTAGGGACAGGGGATGAGCAGTTCTTC.

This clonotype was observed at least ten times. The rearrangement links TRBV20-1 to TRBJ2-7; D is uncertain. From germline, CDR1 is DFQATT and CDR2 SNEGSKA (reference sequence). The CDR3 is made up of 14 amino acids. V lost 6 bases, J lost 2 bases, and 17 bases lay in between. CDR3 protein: CSAGAPIAPYEQYF. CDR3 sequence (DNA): TGCAGTGCCGGCGCCCCGATAGCACCCTACGAGCAGTACTTC.

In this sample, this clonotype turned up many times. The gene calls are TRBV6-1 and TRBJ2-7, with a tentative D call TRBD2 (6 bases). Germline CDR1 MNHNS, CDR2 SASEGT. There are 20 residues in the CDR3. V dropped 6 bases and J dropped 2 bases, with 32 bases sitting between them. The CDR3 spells CASSQVVIRRSWGVAYEQYF. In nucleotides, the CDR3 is TGTGCCAGCAGCCAAGTTGTGATCAGGCGGTCATGGGGGGTTGCCTACGAGCAGTACTTC.